A selection of T cell receptor beta chains follows, all from one sample in a study of blood T cells in healthy people across ages. TCRdb redid the calling of the 5' RACE reads with MiXCR, one entry per CDR3 protein. Here the sample spans about 580,000 distinct CDR3 sequences, roughly 48% being singletons. The sequenced sample was blood. The source of these receptors is an elderly man in good health. Both conserved end residues are part of each CDR3. Each record gives: J gene, CDR3 length, clone size, V gene, D gene, CDR3 protein, CDR3 DNA. D genes are given only for firm matches. Only some rows state a clone size, as once, few, many or a class for expanded clones.

TRBJ2-7	17	NA	TRBV28	TRBD2	CASSPRSRGGFGYEQYF	TGTGCCAGCAGCCCGAGGTCGCGGGGGGGATTTGGTTACGAGCAGTACTTC
TRBJ2-7	17	NA	TRBV7-2	NA	CASSLGPPGRVGYEQYF	TGTGCCAGCAGCTTAGGGCCCCCAGGGCGGGTCGGCTACGAGCAGTACTTC
TRBJ2-1	13	NA	TRBV28	TRBD1	CACSPGQGNEQFF	TGTGCCTGCAGTCCGGGACAGGGGAATGAGCAGTTCTTC
TRBJ1-2	13	NA	TRBV29-1	TRBD1	CSGGQGDNYGYTF	TGCAGCGGTGGACAGGGGGATAACTATGGCTACACCTTC
TRBJ2-2	12	NA	TRBV20-1	NA	CSSNSEGGELFF	TGCAGTTCCAATTCAGAGGGCGGGGAGCTGTTTTTT
TRBJ2-1	16	NA	TRBV6-2/TRBV6-3	TRBD1	CASRKPGTGTYNEQFF	TGTGCCAGCAGAAAACCCGGGACAGGGACTTACAATGAGCAGTTCTTC
TRBJ1-5	13	NA	TRBV20-1	NA	CSASESGNQPQHF	TGCAGTGCTAGCGAATCAGGGAATCAGCCCCAGCATTTT
TRBJ2-3	15	NA	TRBV2	TRBD1	CASSEARTGADTQYF	TGTGCCAGCAGTGAAGCCCGGACAGGGGCAGATACGCAGTATTTT
TRBJ2-1	16	few	TRBV6-6	TRBD2	CASSSKIGGSYNEQFF	TGTGCCAGCAGTTCAAAGATAGGCGGGAGCTACAATGAGCAGTTCTTC
TRBJ1-5	12	few	TRBV6-5	NA	CASGFLDQPQHF	TGTGCCAGTGGATTCCTAGATCAGCCCCAGCATTTT
TRBJ1-2	15	NA	TRBV15	NA	CATSRDLGRNYGYTF	TGTGCCACCAGCAGAGATCTTGGCAGAAACTATGGCTACACCTTC
TRBJ2-3	15	few	TRBV29-1	NA	CSVRTPQGATWTQYF	TGCAGCGTTCGTACCCCCCAGGGAGCTACCTGGACGCAGTATTTT
TRBJ1-2	12	NA	TRBV20-1	TRBD1	CSANRGDYGYTF	TGCAGTGCTAACAGGGGGGACTATGGCTACACCTTC
TRBJ2-1	13	NA	TRBV7-2	TRBD2	CADRRAGGNEQFF	TGTGCCGACAGGCGGGCGGGGGGTAATGAGCAGTTCTTC